The 9 T cell receptor beta chains below all came from one sample that was sequenced in a study of T cells expressing NK-cell markers (dated by TCRdb to the early 2020s). Preparation of the library involved 5' RACE. The sequencing machine was an Illumina HiSeq 2000. TCRdb reprocessed the reads, and each CDR3 protein sequence is entered once, without DNA. The table of this sample itemizes a few hundred thousand distinct CDR3 sequences. Around 0.42% of the sample lies in the top ten. Sequencing used blood T cells: a sorted CD56 or NKG2C T cell subset, CD4+ or CD8+ T cells, or bulk PBMC T cells (not recorded which). These receptors came from a man aged 18 to 30 in good health. Donor details come from another sample of the same person, matched by shared clones.

The genes are TRBV7-9 and TRBJ1-5; the TCRdb D gene call, TRBD1, has no DNA to confirm it. This CDR3 comprises 14 residues. Germline CDR1 SEHNR, CDR2 FQNEAQ (reference sequence). CDR3 protein: CASSFEGGNQPQHF.

The V and J genes are TRBV12-3 or TRBV12-4 and TRBJ1-3; TCRdb returns TRBD1, unconfirmable since there is no DNA. The CDR3 runs 18 residues. The CDR3 sequence is CASSLAPGGTRSGNTIYF.

This CDR3 is CASIPTRDRGGTGELFF. The rearrangement uses TRBV12-3 or TRBV12-4 and TRBJ2-2; no DNA is available, so the TRBD1 call from TCRdb remains unchecked. The CDR3 has 17 amino acids.

V and J are TRBV12-3 or TRBV12-4 and TRBJ2-7; with no DNA, the TCRdb D assignment of TRBD2 cannot be verified. CDR3 length: 15 residues. The CDR3 sequence: CASSSSSGRVREQYF.

The rearrangement joins TRBV7-2 to TRBJ2-7. Germline CDR1 and CDR2: SGHTA and FQGNSA. The CDR3 has 14 residues. This CDR3 is CASSSHRGSYEQYF. The complete variable domain, with remaining parts taken from reference TRBV7-2 and TRBJ2-7, reads GAGVSQSPSNKVTEKGKDVELRCDPISGHTALYWYRQSLGQGLEFLIYFQGNSAPDKSGLPSDRFSAERTGGSVSTLTIQRTQQEDSAVYLCASSSHRGSYEQYFGPGTRLTVT.

The chain uses TRBV5-1 and TRBJ2-7; TCRdb's D gene call, TRBD2, goes unchecked for lack of DNA. The germline gives CDR1 SGHRS, CDR2 YFSETQ. This CDR3 has 17 amino acids. CDR3 protein: CASSLGPSGRPSYEQYF.

The chain employs TRBV14 and TRBJ2-5. There are 13 residues in the CDR3. Germline V gene lookup returns CDR1 SGHDN and CDR2 FVKESK. CDR3 amino acids: CASSQDHQETQYF.

J is TRBJ2-1 and V is TRBV2; TCRdb's assignment of TRBD1 cannot be checked, as there is no DNA. This CDR3 has 14 residues. CDR1 and CDR2 from the germline V gene are SNHLY and FYNNEI. CDR3 sequence: CASVRGTTYNEQFF.

The chain is built from TRBV12-3 or TRBV12-4 and TRBJ2-1. This CDR3 contains 12 residues. This chain's CDR3 is CASATRPNELFF.